The source of this T cell receptor (beta chain) is a study of naive and memory T cell subsets. Noted treatment: skin biopsy from PPD injection site in Mantoux-positive individual. An oligonucleotide containing a UMI was ligated to the 3' end of TCR cDNA. General study results and limits: Reportedly, tuberculin skin test sites gave far more TCRs than other biopsies. The RNA method is potentially sensitive to activation and differentiation changes.

Amplification of ligated cDNA took four PCR rounds with SP2 and nested alpha and beta constant primers. TCRdb re-called the UMI-ligation and nested PCR reads through MiXCR, storing one row per CDR3 protein. The sample lists about 37,000 distinct CDR3 sequences, 9.5% to 12% occurring once. As for this clonotype: The antigen is not known. The junction does not match germline at one end; this may be a read error.

The receptor was derived from an adult in good health. The sequencing used skin, collected from a tuberculin skin test site.

The CDR3 protein is CASSLNRNNEQFF. CDR3 sequence (DNA): TGTGCTAGCAGCTTAAACAGAAACAATGAGCAGTTCTTC. J is TRBJ2-1 and V is TRBV7-7, with D unclear. Germline V gene data show CDR1 as SSHAT and CDR2 as FNYEAQ (reference sequence). CDR3 length: 13 residues.